The clone carrying this TCR beta chain was found a few times. The antigen remains unidentified. Extracted from the samples, RNA was reverse transcribed into cDNA to serve as the sequencing template. This table comes from immunoSEQ multiplex PCR, and its TCRdb copy is limited to in-frame clones, with some not included. The repertoire has fewer than 250,000 clones, under 40% of them found once; the top ten carry 0.48%. The data were obtained in a study of CD8+ T cells in alopecia areata. Across the whole study: Treatment ran 6 to 18 months, with 6 months of follow-up afterward. Study-level findings and limits: Scalp specimens additionally yield sequences from normal skin's resident alphabeta T cells.

Germline V gene sequence: CDR1 GTSNPN, CDR2 SVGIG (reference sequence). Between the trimmed V and J ends, which lost 0 bases and 2 bases, there was a span of 8 bases. The CDR3 covers 13 residues. Treatment described: oral pan-JAK inhibitor, 5-10 mg twice daily. Individuals with alopecia areata gave both lesional scalp punch biopsies and peripheral blood for collection. Starting from PBMCs, sorting isolated CD4+ and CD8+ T cells. The chain employs TRBV30 and TRBJ2-7; D unresolved. The sequences come from CD4+ T cells sorted from blood, collected at week 34, from a patient treated with tofacitinib. This clonotype was sampled from a human donor with alopecia areata. The CDR3 spells CAWSVLDTYEQYF. The CDR3 DNA is TGTGCCTGGAGTGTACTCGACACCTACGAGCAGTACTTC.